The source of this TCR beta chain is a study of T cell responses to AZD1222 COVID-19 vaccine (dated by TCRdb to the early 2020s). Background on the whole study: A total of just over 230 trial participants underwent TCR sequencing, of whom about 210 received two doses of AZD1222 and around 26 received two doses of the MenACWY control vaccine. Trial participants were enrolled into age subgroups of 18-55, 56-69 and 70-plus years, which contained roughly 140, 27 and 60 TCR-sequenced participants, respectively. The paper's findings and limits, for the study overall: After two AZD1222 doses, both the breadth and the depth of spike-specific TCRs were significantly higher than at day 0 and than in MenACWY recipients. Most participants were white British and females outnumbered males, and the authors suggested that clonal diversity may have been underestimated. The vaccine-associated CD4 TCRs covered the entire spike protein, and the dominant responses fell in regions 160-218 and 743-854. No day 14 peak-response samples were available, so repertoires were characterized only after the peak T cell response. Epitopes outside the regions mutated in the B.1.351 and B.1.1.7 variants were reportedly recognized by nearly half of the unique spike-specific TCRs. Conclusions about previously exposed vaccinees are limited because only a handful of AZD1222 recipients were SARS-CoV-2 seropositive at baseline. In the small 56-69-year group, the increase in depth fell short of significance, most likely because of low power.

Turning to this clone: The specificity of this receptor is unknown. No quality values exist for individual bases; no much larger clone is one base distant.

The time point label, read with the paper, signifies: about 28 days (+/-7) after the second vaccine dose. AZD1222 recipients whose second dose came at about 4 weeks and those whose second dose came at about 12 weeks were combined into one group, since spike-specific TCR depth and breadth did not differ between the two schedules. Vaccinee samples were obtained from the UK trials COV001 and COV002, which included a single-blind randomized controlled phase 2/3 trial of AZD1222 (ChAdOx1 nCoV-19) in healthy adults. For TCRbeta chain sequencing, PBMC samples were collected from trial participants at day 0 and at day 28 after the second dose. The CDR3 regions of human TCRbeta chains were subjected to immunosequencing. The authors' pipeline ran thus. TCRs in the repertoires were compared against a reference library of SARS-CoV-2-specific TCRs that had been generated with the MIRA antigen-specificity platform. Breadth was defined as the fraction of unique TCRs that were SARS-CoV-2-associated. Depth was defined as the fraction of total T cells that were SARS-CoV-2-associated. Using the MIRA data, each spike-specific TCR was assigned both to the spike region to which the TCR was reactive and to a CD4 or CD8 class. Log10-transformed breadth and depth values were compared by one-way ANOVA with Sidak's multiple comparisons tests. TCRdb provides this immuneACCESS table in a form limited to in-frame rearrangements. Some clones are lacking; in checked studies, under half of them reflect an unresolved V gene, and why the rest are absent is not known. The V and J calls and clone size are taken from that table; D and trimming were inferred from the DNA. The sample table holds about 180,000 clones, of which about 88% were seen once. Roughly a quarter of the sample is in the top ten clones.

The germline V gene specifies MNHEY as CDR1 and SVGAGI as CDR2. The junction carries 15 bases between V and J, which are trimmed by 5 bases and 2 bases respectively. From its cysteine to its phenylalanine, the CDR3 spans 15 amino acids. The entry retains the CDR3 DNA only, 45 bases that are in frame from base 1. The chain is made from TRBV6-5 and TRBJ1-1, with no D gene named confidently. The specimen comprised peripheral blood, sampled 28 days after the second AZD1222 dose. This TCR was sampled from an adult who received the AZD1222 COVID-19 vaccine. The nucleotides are TGTGCCAGCAGTACGCAAGCCCGGCCTAACACTGAAGCTTTCTTT. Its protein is CASSTQARPNTEAFF.